This T cell receptor beta chain was identified in a study of blood T cell repertoires in COVID-19. In the study overall: Material from acute and convalescent COVID-19 was sourced from the United States, Italy and Spain. PBMCs, B-cell-depleted T cells, or T cells were the source of the cDNA or gDNA that made up the material.

In the authors' workflow: Amplification with reference gene primers provided the estimates of nucleated cell counts. Using immunoSEQ multiplex PCR, the repertoire was profiled, and TCRdb retains in-frame clones only, with some absent. That table supplies the V and J calls and clone size; D and trimming were determined from the DNA. Of 200,000 to 250,000 clones in the sample, 80% to 90% were seen once. Patients in Seattle were enrolled during active infection, then followed longitudinally. V was trimmed by 10 bases and J by 1 base, leaving 7 bases between them. The germline V gene has CDR1 LNHDA and CDR2 SQIVND (reference sequence). The CDR3 is 11 residues long.

This chain uses TRBV19 with TRBJ1-1; unclear D gene. Sequenced material: peripheral blood. The receptor was isolated from a man between 25 and 39 years old with COVID-19, enrolled during active disease. The CDR3 nucleotides read TGTGCCATAGCCACGAACACTGAAGCTTTCTTT. Its translation is CAIATNTEAFF. The whole variable domain, filled in from reference TRBV19 and TRBJ1-1, reads DGGITQSPKYLFRKEGQNVTLSCEQNLNHDAMYWYRQDPGQGLRLIYYSQIVNDFQKGDIAEGYSVSREKKESFPLTVTSAQKNPTAFYLCAIATNTEAFFGQGTRLTVV.